This TCR beta chain was captured by sequencing in a study of human T cells and chemical hapten exposure. Study at large: Patients had diphenylcyclopropenone applied to the scalp weekly throughout the approximately 25-week study. Study-wide points: Controls formed significantly fewer large CDR3 similarity clusters than expanded TCRs did.

The time point: pre-sensitization, week 0. Treatment here: therapeutic diphenylcyclopropenone sensitization with weekly scalp DPC. TCRdb itself ran the RACE reads through MiXCR, one entry per CDR3 protein. The sample includes more than 250,000 distinct CDR3 sequences, about 8.6% of them seen just once. Turning to this clonotype: Its antigen remains unidentified.

There are 14 residues in the CDR3. Germline trimming cut 4 bases from V and 3 bases from J; bases unmatched to any gene: 6. In germline, CDR1 is SQVTM, CDR2 ANQGSEA. V usage is TRBV29-1 and J usage is TRBJ2-3; 8 nucleotides agree with TRBD1. Source: whole blood, taken in connection with sensitization to the hapten diphenylcyclopropenone (DPC). The receptor's source is a woman in her 40s with alopecia areata. Some clones in this sample may be carry-over from other donors' samples. The CDR3 DNA reads TGCAGCGTTGGTCGGACAGGGAGGACAGATACGCAGTATTTT. The encoded protein is CSVGRTGRTDTQYF.